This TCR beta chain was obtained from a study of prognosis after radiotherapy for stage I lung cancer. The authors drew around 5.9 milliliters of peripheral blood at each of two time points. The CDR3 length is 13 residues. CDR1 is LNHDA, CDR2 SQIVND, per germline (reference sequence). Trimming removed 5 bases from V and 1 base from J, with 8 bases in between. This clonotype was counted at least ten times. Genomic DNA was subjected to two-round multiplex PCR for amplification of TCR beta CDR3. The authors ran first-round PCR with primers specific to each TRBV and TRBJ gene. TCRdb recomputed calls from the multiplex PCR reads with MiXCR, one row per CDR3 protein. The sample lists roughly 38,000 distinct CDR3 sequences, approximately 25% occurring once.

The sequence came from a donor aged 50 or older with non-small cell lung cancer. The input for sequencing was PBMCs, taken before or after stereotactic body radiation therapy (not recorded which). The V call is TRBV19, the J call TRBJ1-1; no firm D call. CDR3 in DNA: TGTGCCAGTAGTCCCGTAAGGAACACTGAAGCTTTCTTT. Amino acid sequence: CASSPVRNTEAFF.